This TCR beta chain came from a study of blood T cell repertoires in COVID-19. Only in-frame clones appear in the TCRdb table, and some are missing; sequencing was by immunoSEQ multiplex PCR. The table has a few hundred thousand clones, 80% to 85% seen once. With 5 bases clipped from V and 2 bases from J, the junction kept 5 bases outside the gene matches. The CDR3 is 15 residues long. The germline gives CDR1 LNHDA, CDR2 SQIVND (reference sequence). The TCR originated in a middle-aged man who had recovered from COVID-19. V gene TRBV19 combines with J gene TRBJ2-2, with 7 bases that match TRBD2. The source material was PBMCs or T cells enriched from blood (not recorded which). This chain's CDR3 is CASSVRLANTGELFF. CDR3 DNA: TGTGCCAGTAGTGTTAGACTAGCCAACACCGGGGAGCTGTTTTTT.